The 7 T cell receptor beta chains in this list originate from one sample, sequenced in a study of T cell responses to AZD1222 COVID-19 vaccine. Using immunoSEQ multiplex PCR, the repertoire was profiled, and TCRdb retains in-frame clones only, with some absent. The sample lists approximately 100,000 clones, 85% occurring once. Source: peripheral blood, taken 28 days after the second AZD1222 dose. The receptors stem from an adult who received the AZD1222 COVID-19 vaccine.

The CDR3 DNA reads as TGTGCCAGCAGCGCTTGGGACTCGAGCTCCTACAATGAGCAGTTCTTC. Its translation is CASSAWDSSSYNEQFF. The chain is built from TRBV9 and TRBJ2-1; a possible D gene is TRBD2 (6 bases). V lost 3 bases to trimming and J lost 0 bases, with 13 bases between them. This CDR3 comprises 16 residues. Germline-derived CDR1 and CDR2 are SGDLS and YYNGEE.

This chain connects TRBV9 to TRBJ1-1; D is perhaps TRBD1 (6 bases). This CDR3 has 14 residues. Germline assignment: CDR1 SGDLS and CDR2 YYNGEE. V was trimmed by 4 bases and J by 1 base, leaving 11 bases between them. CDR3 sequence reads: CASSLQQGNTEAFF. The DNA of the CDR3 is TGTGCCAGCAGCCTCCAACAGGGGAACACTGAAGCTTTCTTT.

The chain is built from TRBV9 and TRBJ2-3, with D perhaps matching TRBD1 or TRBD2 (6 bases each). Germline CDR1 SGDLS, CDR2 YYNGEE. Between the trimmed V and J ends, which lost 0 bases and 4 bases, there was a span of 21 bases. The CDR3 loop spans 18 amino acids. CDR3 loop: CASSVEGEVGGGPDTQYF. The CDR3 DNA is TGTGCCAGCAGCGTAGAAGGGGAGGTAGGGGGTGGACCAGATACGCAGTATTTT.

CDR3 nucleotide sequence: TGTGCCAGCACCCAGGACCGGCTAGCGGGAGAGACCCAGTACTTC. This encodes CASTQDRLAGETQYF. The chain is built from TRBV11-1 and TRBJ2-5; 8 nucleotides align to TRBD2. Germline values: CDR1 SGHAT, CDR2 FQDESV (reference sequence). The ends lost 7 bases at V and 4 bases at J; junction bases unmatched: 11. This CDR3 has 15 amino acids.

The chain couples TRBV27 to TRBJ2-5, with no clear D. The CDR3 has 16 residues. Trimming pared 8 bases from V and 1 base from J, leaving 20 bases between. Germline V gene lookup returns CDR1 MNHEY and CDR2 SMNVEV (reference sequence). CDR3 residues: CASATLGTLAQETQYF. The CDR3 DNA follows: TGTGCCAGCGCCACTTTAGGCACTTTGGCCCAAGAGACCCAGTACTTC.

The chain couples TRBV5-8 to TRBJ2-1, with D maybe TRBD2 (5 bases). Trimming removed 4 bases at V and 8 bases at J, with 28 bases between. In germline, CDR1 is SGHTS, CDR2 YDEGEE. This CDR3 is 18 amino acids long. CDR3 in amino acids: CASSPSGPLRGPGYEQFF. The CDR3 region has the DNA TGTGCCAGCAGCCCCTCCGGTCCCCTCCGAGGTCCGGGATATGAGCAGTTCTTC.

This clone was found a few times. CDR3 nucleotide sequence: TGTGCCAGCAGTTCTTGGACAGGGGCGGATTCACCCCTCCACTTT. This translates into CASSSWTGADSPLHF. The rearrangement joins TRBV6-5 to TRBJ1-6; 9 bases fit TRBD1. This CDR3 has 15 residues. V shed 4 bases and J 8 bases; nucleotides not matched to a gene: 6. The germline CDR1 and CDR2 sequences are MNHEY and SVGAGI.